What follows is one T cell receptor beta chain and its context. The antigen remains unidentified. This entry comes from a study of cytomegalovirus exposure and HLA in healthy donors. Study-wide results and caveats: Later analysis showed most CMV-associated TCR beta chains appearing HLA-restricted.

CDR3 length: 13 residues. Germline CDR1 and CDR2: SEHNR and FQNEAQ (reference sequence). Germline trimming cut 5 bases from V and 9 bases from J; bases unmatched to any gene: 9. Use of 60 Vbeta and 13 Jbeta primers characterized the PCR. This table comes from immunoSEQ multiplex PCR, and its TCRdb copy is limited to in-frame clones, with some not included. Of over 250,000 clones listed, more than 55% are singletons. The chain recombines TRBV7-9 with TRBJ1-1; TRBD1 agrees at 7 bases. The TCR sequence derives from a female donor in good health and CMV-seronegative. Sequencing input: PBMCs. CDR3 DNA: TGTGCCAGCAGCCGTGGACAGGCCCCTCAAGCTTTCTTT. This codes for CASSRGQAPQAFF.